A selection of T cell receptor beta chains follows, all from one sample in a study of blood T cell repertoires in COVID-19. Measured with immunoSEQ multiplex PCR; TCRdb has only the in-frame clones, and not every one. This repertoire shows 380,000 or so clones, 80% to 90% found once; its top ten account for approximately 1.2%. The sequencing sample was made of PBMCs or T cells enriched from blood (not recorded which). Receptors were obtained from a man aged 30 to 45 who had recovered from COVID-19. CDR3s include the opening cysteine and the closing phenylalanine or tryptophan. A D gene is named only where the DNA matches it firmly. The size of a clone is reported for some rows only, either as once, few or many, or as a class for expanded clones.

clone_size,v_call,d_call,j_call,cdr3_nt,cdr3_aa
NA,TRBV14,NA,TRBJ1-3,TGTGCCAGCAGCCACCGGCGGTTGAGCTCTGGAAACACCATATATTTT,CASSHRRLSSGNTIYF
NA,TRBV3-1/TRBV3-2,TRBD2,TRBJ2-2,TGTGCCAGCAGATTTAGCGGGGGGGCCGACGGGGAGCTGTTTTTT,CASRFSGGADGELFF
NA,TRBV7-8,NA,TRBJ2-6,TGTGCCAGCAGCTTGAGCTCTGGGGCCAACGTCCTGACTTTC,CASSLSSGANVLTF
few,TRBV4-1,NA,TRBJ2-2,TGCGCCAGCAGCCGAACAGGATTGGGGTTTACCGGGGAGCTGTTTTTT,CASSRTGLGFTGELFF
NA,TRBV5-1,NA,TRBJ1-1,TGCGCCAGCAGCTTTCGGGCAGGGGATGAAGCTTTCTTT,CASSFRAGDEAFF
NA,TRBV10-1,TRBD2,TRBJ2-1,TGCGCCGGCACTAGCGGGGGGGCCGGCATGACCTACAATGAGCAGTTCTTC,CAGTSGGAGMTYNEQFF
NA,TRBV6-5,NA,TRBJ1-1,TGTGCCAGCAGTCCACGGGTGGTGAACACTGAAGCTTTCTTT,CASSPRVVNTEAFF
NA,TRBV29-1,NA,TRBJ1-1,TGCAGCGTTGAAGGGCAGGGGAATGGTGCTTTCTTT,CSVEGQGNGAFF
few,TRBV29-1,TRBD1,TRBJ1-2,TGCAGCGTAAGGACAGGGGGGATATATGGCTACACCTTC,CSVRTGGIYGYTF
NA,TRBV6-2/TRBV6-3,NA,TRBJ2-7,TGTGCCAGCAGTGACTGGGCAACAGCCAGCCAGGGGAATTCTTTCTACGAGCAGTACTTC,CASSDWATASQGNSFYEQYF
NA,TRBV9,NA,TRBJ2-3,TGTGCCAGCAGCGTAGGTGGAGGAGATACGCAGTATTTT,CASSVGGGDTQYF
NA,TRBV30,TRBD1,TRBJ1-2,TGTGCCTGGAGGGACCAGGGGGCGCGGGGCTACACCTTC,CAWRDQGARGYTF
NA,TRBV11-2,NA,TRBJ2-5,TGTGCCAGCAGCGAAGGGGGAGGGCGAAAGACCCAGTACTTC,CASSEGGGRKTQYF
few,TRBV5-1,NA,TRBJ2-3,TGCGCCAGCAGCTTAAGACAGGGCACAGATACGCAGTATTTT,CASSLRQGTDTQYF
NA,TRBV18,TRBD1,TRBJ2-5,TGTGCCAGCTCACCGGGACAGCAAGAGACCCAGTACTTC,CASSPGQQETQYF
NA,TRBV5-4,TRBD1,TRBJ1-5,TGTGCCAGCTCCCGGGACAGTAATCAGCCCCAGCATTTT,CASSRDSNQPQHF
NA,TRBV5-6,TRBD1,TRBJ1-5,TGTGCCAGCAGCTTGGACAGGGGGGCTCAGCCCCAGCATTTT,CASSLDRGAQPQHF
NA,TRBV7-9,NA,TRBJ2-5,TGTGCCAGCAGCTTAGTACAGAAAGAGACCCAGTACTTC,CASSLVQKETQYF
NA,TRBV4-2,NA,TRBJ2-3,TGTGCCAGCAGCCAAGAGTCGCCATCACTGTCGTATTTT,CASSQESPSLSYF
NA,TRBV14,NA,TRBJ1-6,TGTGCCAGCAGCCTACGGTCGGGGAGATCACCCCTCCACTTT,CASSLRSGRSPLHF
many,TRBV10-3,NA,TRBJ1-1,TGTGCCATCAGTGCGGGGACTGCGGGGAACACTGAAGCTTTCTTT,CAISAGTAGNTEAFF